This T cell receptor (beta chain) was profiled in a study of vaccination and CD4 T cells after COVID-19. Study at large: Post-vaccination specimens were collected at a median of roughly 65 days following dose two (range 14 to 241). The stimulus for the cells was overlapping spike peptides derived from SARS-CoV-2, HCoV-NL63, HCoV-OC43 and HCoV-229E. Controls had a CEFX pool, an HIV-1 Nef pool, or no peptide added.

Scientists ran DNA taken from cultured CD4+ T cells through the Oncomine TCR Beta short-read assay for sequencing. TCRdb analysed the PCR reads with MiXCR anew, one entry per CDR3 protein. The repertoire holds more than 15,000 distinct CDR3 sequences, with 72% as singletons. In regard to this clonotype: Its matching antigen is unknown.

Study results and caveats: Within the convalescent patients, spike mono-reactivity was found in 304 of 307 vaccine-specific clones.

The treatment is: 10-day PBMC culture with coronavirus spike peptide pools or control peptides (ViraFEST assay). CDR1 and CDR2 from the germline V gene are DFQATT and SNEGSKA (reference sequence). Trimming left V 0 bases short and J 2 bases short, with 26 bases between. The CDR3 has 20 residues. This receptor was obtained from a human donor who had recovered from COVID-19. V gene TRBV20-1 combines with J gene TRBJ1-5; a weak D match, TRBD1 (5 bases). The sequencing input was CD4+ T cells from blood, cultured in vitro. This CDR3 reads CSARDPLQPRGSYGNQPQHF. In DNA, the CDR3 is TGCAGTGCTAGAGATCCTCTGCAGCCTAGGGGCTCATATGGCAATCAGCCCCAGCATTTT.